Following are 30 T cell receptor beta chains from one sample sequenced in a study of blood T cell repertoires in COVID-19. Repertoires were generated with immunoSEQ multiplex PCR, while TCRdb's copy carries only in-frame clones and drops some. The repertoire holds about 400,000 clones, over 85% seen once, with 1.7% in the top ten. The sequenced sample consisted of PBMCs or T cells enriched from blood (not recorded which). These receptors were obtained from a woman aged 30 to 39 who had recovered from COVID-19.

This clone was seen more than once but under ten times. The CDR3 DNA sequence: TGTGCCAGCAGCTTCGGGACTAGCGGGGGCCCCTACAATGAGCAGTTCTTC. The encoded protein is CASSFGTSGGPYNEQFF. The genes are TRBV7-3 and TRBJ2-1, with 14 positions matching TRBD2. Germline V CDR1 and CDR2: SGHTA, FQGTGA. CDR3 length equals 17 residues. The ends lost 3 bases at V and 2 bases at J; junction bases unmatched: 3. The variable domain in full, completed from reference TRBV7-3 and TRBJ2-1, reads GAGVSQTPSNKVTEKGKYVELRCDPISGHTALYWYRQSLGQGPEFLIYFQGTGAADDSGLPNDRFFAVRPEGSVSTLKIQRTERGDSAVYLCASSFGTSGGPYNEQFFGPGTRLTVL.

The chain links TRBV18 to TRBJ1-1, with TRBD1 matching 7 bases. The CDR3 has 14 residues. The V gene end was trimmed by 5 bases and the J gene end by 1 base; junction bases not matched to a gene: 4. The germline gives CDR1 KGHSH, CDR2 LQKENI. This CDR3 is CASSRDSPNTEAFF. The CDR3 DNA is TGTGCCAGCTCAAGGGACAGCCCGAACACTGAAGCTTTCTTT. Full variable domain (outside the CDR3, taken from reference TRBV18 and TRBJ1-1): NAGVMQNPRHLVRRRGQEARLRCSPMKGHSHVYWYRQLPEEGLKFMVYLQKENIIDESGMPKERFSAEFPKEGPSILRIQQVVRGDSAAYFCASSRDSPNTEAFFGQGTRLTVV.

The J gene is TRBJ1-1, the V gene TRBV5-1, with D hard to call. CDR3 length: 16 residues. Trimming shortened V by 2 bases and J by 0 bases, and 14 bases separated the two germline ends. CDR1 is SGHRS, CDR2 YFSETQ, per germline. The CDR3 loop reads CASSLTARVMNTEAFF. The CDR3 bases are TGCGCCAGCAGCTTAACAGCGAGGGTAATGAACACTGAAGCTTTCTTT.

As DNA, the CDR3 is TGTGCCAGCTCACCAAGGACTAACAATGAGCAGTTCTTC. Translated, it gives CASSPRTNNEQFF. The V gene is TRBV18, the J gene TRBJ2-1, with D perhaps TRBD2 (6 bases). The CDR3 spans 13 residues. Germline CDR1 reads KGHSH; CDR2 reads LQKENI. The V and J ends lost 2 bases and 5 bases respectively, with 7 bases between them.

The chain uses TRBV7-9 and TRBJ1-6; 9 bases are a match to TRBD1. There are 14 residues in the CDR3. V lost 6 bases to trimming and J lost 7 bases; unmatched junction nucleotides: 4. Germline V gene lookup returns CDR1 SEHNR and CDR2 FQNEAQ (reference sequence). The CDR3 coding sequence is TGTGCCAGCAGACCGACAGGGGGGAATTCACCCCTCCACTTT. Amino acid sequence: CASRPTGGNSPLHF.

This chain joins TRBV19 and TRBJ1-1; TRBD1 matches 7 bases. V dropped 5 bases and J dropped 1; count of bases not matched to a gene: 7. This CDR3 has 15 residues. The germline gives CDR1 LNHDA, CDR2 SQIVND (reference sequence). The CDR3 loop is CASSSRHRGNTEAFF. As DNA, the CDR3 is TGTGCCAGTAGTTCCCGACACAGGGGGAACACTGAAGCTTTCTTT.

The chain links TRBV19 to TRBJ1-5, with 7 bases aligning to TRBD1. Trimming at V came to 1 base and at J to 4 bases, leaving 4 bases not matched to a gene. There are 15 residues in the CDR3. Germline CDR1 LNHDA, CDR2 SQIVND (reference sequence). This CDR3 reads CASSIGAGGNQPQHF. The CDR3 bases are TGTGCCAGTAGTATAGGGGCAGGGGGGAATCAGCCCCAGCATTTT.

The chain has TRBV6-5 and TRBJ1-1; 8 bases agree with TRBD1. The CDR3 extends over 13 amino acids. CDR1 is MNHEY and CDR2 is SVGAGI in the germline V gene. J gave up 5 bases and V 4 bases, and 3 bases lay outside the gene matches. CDR3 residues: CASSSGQGTEAFF. The CDR3 DNA follows: TGTGCCAGCAGTTCCGGACAGGGAACTGAAGCTTTCTTT.

This sequence joins TRBV5-1 and TRBJ2-6; 11 bases align to TRBD1. Germline V CDR1 and CDR2: SGHRS, YFSETQ. The V and J ends lost 4 bases and 1 base, in that order; junction bases with no gene match: 4. CDR3 length: 17 amino acids. The CDR3 DNA sequence: TGCGCCAGCAGCGTGGACAGGGGGCTGTCTGGGGCCAACGTCCTGACTTTC. Translated, it gives CASSVDRGLSGANVLTF.

This clone was counted once. This chain links TRBV25-1 with TRBJ2-7; 11 bases match TRBD1. The CDR3 runs to 16 residues. Trimming cost V 2 bases and J 5 bases; bases outside gene matches: 8. Germline CDR1 MGHDK, CDR2 SYGVNS. The CDR3 protein is CASSENGTGGGHEQYF. The CDR3, as DNA: TGTGCCAGCAGTGAAAATGGGACAGGGGGGGGACACGAGCAGTACTTC.

This clone was detected only once. The chain employs TRBV7-8 and TRBJ2-7; 10 nucleotides line up with TRBD1. Trimming at V came to 4 bases and at J to 5 bases, leaving 8 bases not matched to a gene. Germline CDR1 SGHVS, CDR2 FQNEAQ. This CDR3 has 15 residues. CDR3 coding DNA: TGTGCCAGCAGCTACCCGGGACAGGGGACCCACGAGCAGTACTTC. This codes for CASSYPGQGTHEQYF. Full variable domain (remainder filled in from reference TRBV7-8 and TRBJ2-7): GAGVSQSPRYKVAKRGQDVALRCDPISGHVSLFWYQQALGQGPEFLTYFQNEAQLDKSGLPSDRFFAERPEGSVSTLKIQRTQQEDSAVYLCASSYPGQGTHEQYFGPGTRLTVT.

J is TRBJ2-5 and V is TRBV20-1, with 8 bases lining up with TRBD2. The trim removed 3 bases at V and 4 bases at J, leaving 7 bases unmatched. The V gene's germline CDR1 is DFQATT and CDR2 SNEGSKA (reference sequence). This CDR3 has 14 amino acids. CDR3 coding DNA: TGCAGTGCTAGTATCGGGGGGGCCGCAGAGACCCAGTACTTC. Residues: CSASIGGAAETQYF.

The V gene is TRBV10-2, the J gene TRBJ1-6; D is possibly TRBD1 (5 bases). Germline-derived CDR1 and CDR2 are WSHSY and SAAADI. The CDR3 is 13 residues long. Trimming removed 9 bases from V and 10 bases from J, with 16 bases in between. CDR3: CASLDQEGSPLHF. Here the CDR3 DNA reads TGCGCCAGTCTGGACCAGGAGGGGTCACCCCTCCACTTT.

J is TRBJ2-5 and V is TRBV20-1, with no clear D. Per the germline V gene, CDR1 is DFQATT and CDR2 is SNEGSKA (reference sequence). The CDR3 has 11 amino acids. Trimming cost V 5 bases and J 8 bases, with 12 bases left between them. The CDR3 DNA reads as TGCAGTGCTCCCGGTCCGGGTACCCAGTACTTC. This codes for CSAPGPGTQYF.

The chain recombines TRBV19 with TRBJ2-3; TRBD2 aligns across 12 bases. The CDR3 runs 16 residues. V was pared by 0 bases and J by 4 bases, with 2 bases of the junction left unmatched. CDR1 is LNHDA, CDR2 SQIVND, per germline (reference sequence). As DNA, the CDR3 is TGTGCCAGTAGTATAGACACTAGCGGGGGGTCAGATACGCAGTATTTT. It encodes CASSIDTSGGSDTQYF.

The chain recombines TRBV5-1 with TRBJ1-2, with TRBD1 matching over 7 bases. This CDR3 has 16 amino acids. V trimming: 5 bases; J trimming: 8 bases; junction bases outside the gene matches: 18. From germline, CDR1 is SGHRS and CDR2 YFSETQ. The CDR3 reads CASRPDAGTAYGGYTF. The DNA of the CDR3 is TGCGCCAGCAGACCCGACGCGGGGACAGCCTACGGCGGCTACACCTTC.

The rearrangement joins TRBV4-2 to TRBJ2-2, with 11 bases aligning to TRBD1. CDR1 and CDR2 (germline): LGHNA, YNFKEQ. V shed 5 bases and J 4 bases; nucleotides not matched to a gene: 9. This CDR3 spans 17 amino acids. CDR3 residues: CASSLKGQGAITGELFF. CDR3 nucleotide sequence: TGTGCCAGCAGCTTGAAAGGACAGGGGGCTATCACCGGGGAGCTGTTTTTT.

The J gene is TRBJ2-4, the V gene TRBV5-6; a weak D match, TRBD2 (6 bases). CDR3 length equals 18 residues. Germline V gene lookup returns CDR1 SGHDT and CDR2 YYEEEE. Trimming took off 2 bases at V and 0 bases at J, with 18 bases between the two ends. CDR3 sequence reads: CASSFWEGTLLAKNIQYF. CDR3 nucleotides: TGTGCCAGCAGCTTTTGGGAAGGGACTCTGCTAGCCAAAAACATTCAGTACTTC.

The genes are TRBV5-4 and TRBJ1-4; TRBD1 agrees at 9 bases. V gave up 2 bases and J gave up 8 bases; unmatched junction bases: 7. Germline assignment: CDR1 SGHNT and CDR2 YYREEE (reference sequence). This CDR3 has 15 residues. The CDR3 DNA reads TGTGCCAGCAGCTTACCAGACAGGGGGGGAGAAAAACTGTTTTTT. Its protein product is CASSLPDRGGEKLFF.

The J gene is TRBJ2-7, the V gene TRBV18; 9 bases fit TRBD1. CDR3 length: 14 residues. CDR1 KGHSH and CDR2 LQKENI come from the germline V gene. The V gene end was trimmed by 3 bases and the J gene end by 6 bases; junction bases not matched to a gene: 6. CDR3: CASSPRTGVAEQYF. CDR3 nucleotide sequence: TGTGCCAGCTCACCGCGGACAGGGGTTGCCGAGCAGTACTTC.

This chain joins TRBV7-9 and TRBJ2-1, with D possibly being TRBD2 (6 bases). Germline values: CDR1 SEHNR, CDR2 FQNEAQ (reference sequence). The CDR3 covers 15 residues. V was cut by 2 bases and J by 0 bases, with 8 bases left in between. The DNA for the CDR3 is TGTGCCAGCAGCTTAAGACTAGGCTCCTACAATGAGCAGTTCTTC. Translating it yields CASSLRLGSYNEQFF.

This clone was observed a few times. The gene calls are TRBV6-5 and TRBJ1-6, with D hard to call. Germline V gene sequence: CDR1 MNHEY, CDR2 SVGAGI. The V end lost 1 base, the J end lost 4 bases, and 11 bases lay between the germline ends. The CDR3 spans 16 residues. Here the CDR3 DNA reads TGTGCCAGCAGTTACTATGTCGTAAATTATAATTCACCCCTCCACTTT. Its protein product is CASSYYVVNYNSPLHF.

The rearrangement links TRBV7-9 to TRBJ2-1; a weak D match, TRBD2 (5 bases). V was trimmed by 0 bases and J by 12 bases, leaving 15 bases between them. The CDR3 consists of 14 residues. Germline V CDR1 and CDR2: SEHNR, FQNEAQ (reference sequence). The CDR3 nucleotides read TGTGCCAGCAGCTTAGCGCTAGCCCGAAGTAGGCAGTTCTTC. This sequence encodes CASSLALARSRQFF.

The chain couples TRBV11-2 to TRBJ2-7, with D uncertain. Trimming left V 2 bases short and J 6 bases short, with 14 bases between. Per the germline V gene, CDR1 is SGHAT and CDR2 is FQNNGV. CDR3 size: 14 residues. The CDR3 region is CASSLTRRVLEQYF. The CDR3 region has the DNA TGTGCCAGCAGCTTAACTCGACGGGTCCTCGAGCAGTACTTC.

This rearrangement joins TRBV28 to TRBJ2-2; D may be TRBD1 (6 bases). The CDR3 is made up of 15 amino acids. The germline V and J ends were trimmed by 5 bases and 0 bases, with 10 bases remaining between them. The germline gives CDR1 MDHEN, CDR2 SYDVKM. The CDR3 DNA follows: TGTGCCAGCAGTCTCTACAGGGCGAACACCGGGGAGCTGTTTTTT. This codes for CASSLYRANTGELFF.

This clone was recorded only once. The chain combines TRBV24-1 with TRBJ2-1; perhaps TRBD1 as D (5 bases). Trimming cost V 4 bases and J 2 bases, with 14 bases left between them. CDR1 is KGHDR and CDR2 is SFDVKD in the germline V gene. The CDR3 is made up of 16 amino acids. In DNA form, the CDR3 reads TGTGCCACCAGTGAGGCAGGGTTTACGACCTACAATGAGCAGTTCTTC. Translated, it gives CATSEAGFTTYNEQFF.

This clone was observed a single time. This chain connects TRBV9 to TRBJ2-7, with 10 bases identical to TRBD1. The CDR3 has 14 amino acids. Per the germline V gene, CDR1 is SGDLS and CDR2 is YYNGEE. V was pared by 3 bases and J by 4 bases, with 4 bases of the junction left unmatched. This chain's CDR3 is CASSARDRGYEQYF. DNA of the CDR3: TGTGCCAGCAGCGCCCGGGACAGGGGATACGAGCAGTACTTC.

V is TRBV19 and J is TRBJ1-5; 10 nucleotides line up with TRBD1. Looked up from germline, CDR1 is LNHDA and CDR2 is SQIVND (reference sequence). This CDR3 region has 15 residues. Trimming removed 4 bases from V and 5 bases from J; junction bases left unmatched: 5. This chain's CDR3 is CASSTRTGGYQPQHF. The CDR3 DNA reads as TGTGCCAGTAGTACCCGGACAGGGGGGTATCAGCCCCAGCATTTT.

This CDR3 reads CSGGRGNTQETQYF. For the CDR3, the DNA is TGCAGCGGTGGCCGGGGGAACACTCAAGAGACCCAGTACTTC. The gene calls are TRBV29-1 and TRBJ2-5; D perhaps matches TRBD2 (6 bases). Trimming shortened V by 7 bases and J by 2 bases, and 17 bases separated the two germline ends. The CDR3 is made up of 14 amino acids. Germline-derived CDR1 and CDR2 are SQVTM and ANQGSEA.

J is TRBJ2-1 and V is TRBV29-1; 10 bases map to TRBD2. Per the germline V gene, CDR1 is SQVTM and CDR2 is ANQGSEA. The ends lost 5 bases at V and 5 bases at J; junction bases unmatched: 6. This CDR3 is built from 14 residues. CDR3 DNA sequence: TGCAGCGTTAACGGACTAGCGGCGAACAATGAGCAGTTCTTC. Protein sequence: CSVNGLAANNEQFF.